This TCR beta chain stems from a study of shared clonotypes between healthy human individuals. Overall study context: Donors had three CD4 naive, three CD4 memory, two CD8 naive and one CD8 memory plate apiece. Study findings and constraints: Some naive CD4 clonotypes, roughly 5%, turned up in common across several donors.

Naive CD8 cells lacked CD45RO, underwent positive selection for CCR7 and left out terminally differentiated effector memory CD45RA+ cells. A note on this clone: The antigen is not known.

Genomic DNA of each subset was evenly split across several immunoSEQ plates. Profiled with immunoSEQ multiplex PCR; TCRdb holds only in-frame clones, not every one. Of about 2 million clones in the sample, about 94% are singletons; the top ten hold around 1.2%. The CDR3 covers 14 residues. The V and J ends lost 6 bases and 1 base respectively, with 12 bases between them. Germline loops: CDR1 PRHDT, CDR2 FYEKMQ (reference sequence). The source material was naive CD8+ T cells sorted from blood. The rearrangement links TRBV13 to TRBJ1-1; no firm D call. The source is a man between 18 and 35 years old in good health. For the CDR3, the DNA is TGTGCCAGCAGTATAGGGAGGGAGAACACTGAAGCTTTCTTT. Protein product: CASSIGRENTEAFF.